The clone carrying this TCR beta chain was seen a single time. Its antigen is not identified. The table came from immunoSEQ multiplex PCR; TCRdb's copy has only in-frame clones and leaves some out. The data hold tens of thousands of clones, with around 89% observed a single time. With 5 bases clipped from V and 5 bases from J, the junction kept 9 bases outside the gene matches. The CDR3 spans 16 residues. Germline V lookup: CDR1 SGHAT, CDR2 FQNNGV. Doses given second, at about 4 or about 12 weeks, were pooled. The sample is drawn from a study of T cell responses to AZD1222 COVID-19 vaccine. Study-level findings and limits: Among spike-specific TCRs, nearly half reportedly target unmutated variant regions. Vaccine-associated CD4 TCRs ranged over spike, dominating at 160-218 and 743-854. Clonal diversity was possibly underestimated, and white British individuals and females predominated among donors.

The chain carries TRBV11-2 and TRBJ2-1; 10 bases map to TRBD1. Source: peripheral blood, taken 28 days after the second AZD1222 dose. The TCR originated in an adult who received the AZD1222 COVID-19 vaccine. The CDR3 nucleotides read TGTGCCAGCAGCAGATTCGGGACAGGGGTCCACAATGAGCAGTTCTTC. It codes for CASSRFGTGVHNEQFF. Full variable domain (missing parts from reference TRBV11-2 and TRBJ2-1): EAGVAQSPRYKIIEKRQSVAFWCNPISGHATLYWYQQILGQGPKLLIQFQNNGVVDDSQLPKDRFSAERLKGVDSTLKIQPAKLEDSAVYLCASSRFGTGVHNEQFFGPGTRLTVL.